This T cell receptor beta chain originates from a study of blood T cell repertoires in COVID-19. Looked up from germline, CDR1 is SNHLY and CDR2 is FYNNEI. The CDR3 sequence is 15 residues long. The J segment lost 2 bases and the V segment lost 4 bases, leaving 5 bases of the junction unmatched. This table comes from immunoSEQ multiplex PCR, and its TCRdb copy is limited to in-frame clones, with some not included. The data hold over 40,000 clones, with roughly 87% observed a single time. Sequencing was done on a sample of peripheral blood. This chain connects TRBV2 to TRBJ2-7, with 10 bases lining up with TRBD2. The sequence came from a man aged 55 to 70 with active COVID-19. The CDR3 coding sequence is TGTGCCAGCAGTGCCGGGACTAGCGCTACCTACGAGCAGTACTTC. Translating it yields CASSAGTSATYEQYF.